This TCR beta chain was found in a study of blood T cell repertoires in COVID-19. Study at large: Whether acute or convalescent, the COVID-19 samples came from the United States, Italy and Spain. T cells, B-cell-depleted T cells, or PBMCs supplied cDNA or gDNA.

The CDR3 contains 14 residues. V was cut by 0 bases and J by 5 bases, with 11 bases left in between. The germline gives CDR1 SGHNT, CDR2 YYREEE (reference sequence). Authors' data handling: The authors estimated nucleated cell counts from reference gene primer amplification. Generated by immunoSEQ multiplex PCR, the TCRdb table keeps only in-frame clones and is missing some. For V, J and clone size, that table is used; D and trimming come from the DNA. The profile shows 380,000 or so clones, 89% of them singletons. This clone was counted a single time. The sample taken for sequencing was peripheral blood. The chain combines TRBV5-4 with TRBJ2-5; D possibly corresponds to TRBD2 (5 bases). This receptor was identified in a man in his forties or fifties with acute or convalescent COVID-19. CDR3 nucleotides: TGTGCCAGCAGCTTGGCCGGAGCGGTGGAGACCCAGTACTTC. Amino acid sequence: CASSLAGAVETQYF.